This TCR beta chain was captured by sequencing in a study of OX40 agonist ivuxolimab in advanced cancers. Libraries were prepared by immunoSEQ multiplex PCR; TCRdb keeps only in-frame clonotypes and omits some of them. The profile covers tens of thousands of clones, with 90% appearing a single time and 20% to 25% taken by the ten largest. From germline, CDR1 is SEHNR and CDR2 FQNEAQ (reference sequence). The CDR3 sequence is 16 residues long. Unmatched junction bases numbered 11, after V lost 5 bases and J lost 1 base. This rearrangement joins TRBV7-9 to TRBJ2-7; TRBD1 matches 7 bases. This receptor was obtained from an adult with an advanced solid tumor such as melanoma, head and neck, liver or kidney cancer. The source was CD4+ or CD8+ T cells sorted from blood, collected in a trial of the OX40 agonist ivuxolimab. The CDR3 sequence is CASSPTTGIGSYEQYF. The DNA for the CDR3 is TGTGCCAGCAGCCCAACGACAGGGATCGGGTCCTACGAGCAGTACTTC. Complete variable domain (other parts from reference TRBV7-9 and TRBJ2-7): DTGVSQNPRHKITKRGQNVTFRCDPISEHNRLYWYRQTLGQGPEFLTYFQNEAQLEKSRLLSDRFSAERPKGSFSTLEIQRTEQGDSAMYLCASSPTTGIGSYEQYFGPGTRLTVT.